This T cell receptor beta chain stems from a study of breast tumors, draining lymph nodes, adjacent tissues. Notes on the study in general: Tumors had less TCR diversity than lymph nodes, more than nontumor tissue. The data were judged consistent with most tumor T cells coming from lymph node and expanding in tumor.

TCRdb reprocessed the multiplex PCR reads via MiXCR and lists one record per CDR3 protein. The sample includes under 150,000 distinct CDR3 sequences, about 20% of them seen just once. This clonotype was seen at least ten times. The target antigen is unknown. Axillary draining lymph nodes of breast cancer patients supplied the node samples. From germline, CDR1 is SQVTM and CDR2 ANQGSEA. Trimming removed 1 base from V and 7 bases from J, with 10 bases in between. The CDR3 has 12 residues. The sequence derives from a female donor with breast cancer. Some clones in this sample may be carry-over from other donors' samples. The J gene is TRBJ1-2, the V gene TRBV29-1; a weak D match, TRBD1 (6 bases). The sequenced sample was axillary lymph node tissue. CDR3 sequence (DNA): TGCAGCGTTGAAGTACAGGGCTTTGGCTACACCTTC. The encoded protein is CSVEVQGFGYTF.